This entry lists 2 T cell receptor beta chains sequenced from one sample in a study of OX40 agonist ivuxolimab in advanced cancers. The method was immunoSEQ multiplex PCR; TCRdb's version includes in-frame clones alone and lacks a portion of them. The sample has some 100,000 clones; 70% to 90% are singletons. The sample was CD4+ or CD8+ T cells sorted from blood, taken in a trial of the OX40 agonist ivuxolimab. The receptors derive from an adult with an advanced solid tumor such as melanoma, head and neck, liver or kidney cancer.

The rearrangement uses TRBV9 and TRBJ1-1, with D perhaps matching TRBD1 (5 bases). V was trimmed by 0 bases and J by 4 bases, leaving 7 bases between them. This CDR3 is 13 amino acids long. CDR1 is SGDLS and CDR2 is YYNGEE in the germline V gene. CDR3 amino acids: CASSVAGTTEAFF. DNA of the CDR3: TGTGCCAGCAGCGTAGCAGGGACCACTGAAGCTTTCTTT.

The J gene is TRBJ1-5, the V gene TRBV10-1, with 10 bases fitting TRBD1. J lost 2 bases, V lost 2 bases, and 6 bases had no gene match. The V gene's germline CDR1 is WNHNN and CDR2 SYGVQD (reference sequence). The CDR3 spans 17 residues. The CDR3 loop is CASSEPGQGKGNQPQHF. The CDR3 coding sequence is TGCGCCAGCAGTGAGCCGGGACAGGGGAAAGGCAATCAGCCCCAGCATTTT.